This is a list of T cell receptor beta chains from one sample in a study of T cells in Graves' hyperthyroidism and ophthalmopathy. Each CDR3 protein is one row after TCRdb ran MiXCR on the multiplex PCR reads. The table has some 600,000 distinct CDR3 sequences, around 14% seen once; the top ten hold under 7%. Sequenced input: blood. These receptors were obtained from a woman aged 25 to 39 with Graves' hyperthyroidism that later progressed to Graves' ophthalmopathy. Each CDR3 is given with its conserved first and last residue. Not all rows give a size; the values are once, few, many and, for expanded clones, a class.

>TRBV15|TRBJ2-6|.
CATSTLAGGSGANVLTF
>TRBV2|TRBJ1-4|.
CASSEIDGATNEKLCF
>TRBV6-2/TRBV6-3|TRBJ2-7|many
CASSYSGTSGNEQYF
>TRBV29-1|TRBJ2-7|many
CSAGPGTGYYEQYF
>TRBV19|TRBJ1-5|many
CASNTLAGNDGNQPQHF
>TRBV2|TRBJ1-3|few
CASSFTGPGNTIYF
>TRBV19|TRBJ2-3|many
CASRGMGRGLPRGDTQYF
>TRBV6-1|TRBJ2-7|few
CASSEAGTSGYPYEQYF
>TRBV12-3/TRBV12-4|TRBJ2-7|many
CASSFLGAEQYF
>TRBV6-1|TRBJ2-6|.
CASRGAGSSGANVLTF
>TRBV6-4|TRBJ2-2|.
CASSDSGTANTGELFF
>TRBV7-8|TRBJ2-3|many
CASSKNGLSTDTQYF
>TRBV14|TRBJ1-2|many
CASSQGPGQALYGYTF
>TRBV4-2|TRBJ1-4|few
CASSHIDRNEKLFF
>TRBV28|TRBJ1-5|many
CASRTPGSNQPQHF
>TRBV6-1|TRBJ2-5|few
CASQTGILSETQYF
>TRBV29-1|TRBJ1-5|many
CSVEYPDQGPQHF
>TRBV5-8|TRBJ2-3|.
CASSALYTDTQYF
>TRBV5-1|TRBJ2-7|few
CASSSTGGVNYEQYF
>TRBV7-9|TRBJ2-7|few
CASSPPGRGPSSYEQYF
>TRBV28|TRBJ2-1|many
CASRQTGLAALLDEQFF
>TRBV6-1|TRBJ2-1|many
CASSTGGADNEQFF
>TRBV20-1|TRBJ2-2|.
CSASRAGELFF
>TRBV3-1|TRBJ2-3|many
CASSSAGIFSTDTQYF
>TRBV20-1|TRBJ2-5|many
CSARTPHLLAGAETQYF
>TRBV5-1|TRBJ2-1|many
CASSSIGTSGSYEQFF
>TRBV27|TRBJ1-5|many
CASGSGQGTSQPQHF
>TRBV4-3|TRBJ2-1|many
CASSQGQEAYNEQFF
>TRBV7-2|TRBJ1-1|many
CASSLTRDAEAFF
>TRBV13|TRBJ1-1|.
CASSLIGPQGNTEAFF
>TRBV6-5|TRBJ2-3|.
CASSYTAGADTQYF
>TRBV18|TRBJ1-4|.
CASSPGAANEKLFF
>TRBV7-3|TRBJ2-3|many
CASSEELSGTDTQYF
>TRBV7-2|TRBJ2-2|.
CASLLAAPNGELFF
>TRBV30|TRBJ1-1|many
CASQRGSAGLF
>TRBV29-1|TRBJ1-1|many
CSAEAGNAEAFF
>TRBV4-1|TRBJ2-1|few
CASSQLAGGFEQFF
>TRBV19|TRBJ1-5|many
CATPDVSRDQPQHF
>TRBV10-3|TRBJ2-2|many
CAISEGLAENTGELFF
>TRBV6-1|TRBJ2-2|.
CASSSRDSIVTGELFF
>TRBV19|TRBJ2-5|.
CASSIGGGLPETQYF
>TRBV19|TRBJ2-2|few
CASSSSGSVGELFF
>TRBV11-2|TRBJ1-1|many
CATPPRGLGDTEAFF
>TRBV20-1|TRBJ1-6|many
CSARDRGGNNSPLHF
>TRBV7-8|TRBJ2-1|many
CASSPEAVSNEQFF
>TRBV28|TRBJ1-2|many
CASSPPDNYGYTF
>TRBV6-1|TRBJ1-3|.
CASSESQSGAGNTIYF
>TRBV24-1|TRBJ1-4|few
CATSMGATNEKLFF
>TRBV12-3/TRBV12-4|TRBJ1-1|many
CASRLQGGYTEAFF
>TRBV4-1|TRBJ2-3|.
CASTMGGRPTDTQYF
>TRBV11-1|TRBJ2-7|many
CASSFPGSSYEQYF